This T cell receptor beta chain was identified in a study of T cells expressing NK-cell markers. Regarding the study as a whole: In several donors, dominant clonotypes made up roughly 25-60.1% of CD3+CD56-NKG2C+ cells. What remained unclear was the HCMV specificity of expanded NKG2C+ T cell clones.

The CDR3 is 16 residues long. Germline loops: CDR1 SGHTA, CDR2 FQGNSA. A remark on this clonotype: Its antigen is not identified.

TCRdb reprocessed the 5' RACE reads and reports one entry per CDR3 protein, with no DNA. Its listing shows hundreds of thousands of distinct CDR3 sequences. This receptor was identified in a man aged 18 to 70 in good health. This chain joins TRBV7-2 and TRBJ2-3; TCRdb's assignment of TRBD2 cannot be checked, as there is no DNA. Sequences were obtained from blood T cells: a sorted CD56 or NKG2C T cell subset, CD4+ or CD8+ T cells, or bulk PBMC T cells (not recorded which). The CDR3 reads CASSLRPRGSTDTQYF. Using reference TRBV7-2 and TRBJ2-3 for the parts outside the CDR3, the full variable domain is GAGVSQSPSNKVTEKGKDVELRCDPISGHTALYWYRQSLGQGLEFLIYFQGNSAPDKSGLPSDRFSAERTGGSVSTLTIQRTQQEDSAVYLCASSLRPRGSTDTQYFGPGTRLTVL.